This TCR beta chain was captured by sequencing in a study of control samples from healthy donors and cancer patients. Sequencing used immunoSEQ multiplex PCR; TCRdb keeps in-frame clones, though not all of them. The data show tens of thousands of clones, around four fifths seen once. This CDR3 region has 14 residues. Trimming removed 3 bases at V and 6 bases at J, with 12 bases between. From germline, CDR1 is MGHRA and CDR2 YSYEKL. The source of this sequence is a woman aged 45 to 65 with lung cancer. The sequenced material came from PBMCs. The chain couples TRBV4-1 to TRBJ1-5; D gene unclear. CDR3 nucleotide sequence: TGCGCCAGCAGCCAGATTGAGGGAGGTCAGCCCCAGCATTTT. This translates into CASSQIEGGQPQHF.